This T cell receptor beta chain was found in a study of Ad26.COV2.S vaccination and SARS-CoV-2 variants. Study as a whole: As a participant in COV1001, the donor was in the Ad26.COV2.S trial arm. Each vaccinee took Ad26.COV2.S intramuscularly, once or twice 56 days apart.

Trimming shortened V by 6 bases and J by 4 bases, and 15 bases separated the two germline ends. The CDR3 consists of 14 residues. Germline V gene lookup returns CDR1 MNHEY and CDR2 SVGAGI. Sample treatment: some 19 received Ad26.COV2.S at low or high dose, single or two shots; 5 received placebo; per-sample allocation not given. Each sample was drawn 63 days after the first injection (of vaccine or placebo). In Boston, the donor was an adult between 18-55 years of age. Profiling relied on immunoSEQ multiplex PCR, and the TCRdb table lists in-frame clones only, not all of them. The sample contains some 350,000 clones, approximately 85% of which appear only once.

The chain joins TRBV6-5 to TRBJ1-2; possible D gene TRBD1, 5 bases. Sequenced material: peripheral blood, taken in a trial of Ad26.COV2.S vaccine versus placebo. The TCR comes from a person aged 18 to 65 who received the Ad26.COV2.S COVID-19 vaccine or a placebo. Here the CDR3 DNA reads TGTGCCAGCAGCTCCGGGACGGAGTCCTATGGCTACACCTTC. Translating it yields CASSSGTESYGYTF.